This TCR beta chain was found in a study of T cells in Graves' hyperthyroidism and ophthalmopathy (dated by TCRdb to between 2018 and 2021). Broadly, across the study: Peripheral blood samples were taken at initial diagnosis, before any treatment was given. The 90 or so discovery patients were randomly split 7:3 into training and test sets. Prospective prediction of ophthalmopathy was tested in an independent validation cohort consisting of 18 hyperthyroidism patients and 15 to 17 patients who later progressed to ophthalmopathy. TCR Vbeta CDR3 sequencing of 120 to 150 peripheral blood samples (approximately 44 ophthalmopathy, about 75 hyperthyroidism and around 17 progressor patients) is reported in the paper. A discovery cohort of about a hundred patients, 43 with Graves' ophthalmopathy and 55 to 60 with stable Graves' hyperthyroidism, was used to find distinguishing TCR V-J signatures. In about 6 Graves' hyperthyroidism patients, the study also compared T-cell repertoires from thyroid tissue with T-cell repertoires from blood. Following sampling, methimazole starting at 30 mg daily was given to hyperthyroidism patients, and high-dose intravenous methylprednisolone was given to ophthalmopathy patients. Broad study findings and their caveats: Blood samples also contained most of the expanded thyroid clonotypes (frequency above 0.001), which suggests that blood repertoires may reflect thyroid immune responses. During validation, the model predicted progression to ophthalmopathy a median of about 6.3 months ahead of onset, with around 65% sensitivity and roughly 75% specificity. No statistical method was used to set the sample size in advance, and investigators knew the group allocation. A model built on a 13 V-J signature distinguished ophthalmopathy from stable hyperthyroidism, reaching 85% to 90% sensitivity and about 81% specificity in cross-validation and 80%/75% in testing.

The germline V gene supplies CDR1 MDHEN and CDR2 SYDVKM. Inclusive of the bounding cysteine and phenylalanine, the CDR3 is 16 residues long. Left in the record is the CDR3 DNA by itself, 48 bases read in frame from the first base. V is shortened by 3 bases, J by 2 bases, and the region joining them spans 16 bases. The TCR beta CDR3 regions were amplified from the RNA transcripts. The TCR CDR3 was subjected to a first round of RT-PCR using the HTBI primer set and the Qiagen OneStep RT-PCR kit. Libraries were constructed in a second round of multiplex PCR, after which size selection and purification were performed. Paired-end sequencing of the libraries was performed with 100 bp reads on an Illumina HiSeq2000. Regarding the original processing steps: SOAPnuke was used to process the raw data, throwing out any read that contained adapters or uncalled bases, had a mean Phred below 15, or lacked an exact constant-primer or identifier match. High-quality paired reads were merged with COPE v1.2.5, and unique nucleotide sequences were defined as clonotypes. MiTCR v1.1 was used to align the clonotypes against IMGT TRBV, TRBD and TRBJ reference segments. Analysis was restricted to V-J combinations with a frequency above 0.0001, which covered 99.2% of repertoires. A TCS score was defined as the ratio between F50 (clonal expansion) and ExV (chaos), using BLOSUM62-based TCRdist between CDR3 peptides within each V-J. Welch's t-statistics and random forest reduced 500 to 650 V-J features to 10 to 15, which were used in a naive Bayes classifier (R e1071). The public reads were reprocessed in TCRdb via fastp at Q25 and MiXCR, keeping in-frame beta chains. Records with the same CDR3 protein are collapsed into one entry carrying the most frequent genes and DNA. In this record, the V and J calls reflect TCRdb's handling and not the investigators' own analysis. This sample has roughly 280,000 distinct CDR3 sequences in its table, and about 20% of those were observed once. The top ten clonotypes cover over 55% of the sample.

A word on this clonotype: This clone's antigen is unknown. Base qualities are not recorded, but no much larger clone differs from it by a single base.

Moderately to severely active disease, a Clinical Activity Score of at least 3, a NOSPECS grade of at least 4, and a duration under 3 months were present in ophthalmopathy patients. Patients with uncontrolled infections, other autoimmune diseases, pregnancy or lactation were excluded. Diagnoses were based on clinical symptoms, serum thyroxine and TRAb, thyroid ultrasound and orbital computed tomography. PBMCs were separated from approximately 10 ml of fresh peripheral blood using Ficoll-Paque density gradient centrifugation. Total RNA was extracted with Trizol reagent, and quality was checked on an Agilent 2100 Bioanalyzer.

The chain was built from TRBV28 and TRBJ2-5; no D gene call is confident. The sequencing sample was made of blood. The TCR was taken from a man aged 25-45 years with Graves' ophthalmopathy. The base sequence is TGTGCCAGCAGTTTCTCCCCAGGATACCGACAAGAGACCCAGTACTTC. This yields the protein CASSFSPGYRQETQYF.